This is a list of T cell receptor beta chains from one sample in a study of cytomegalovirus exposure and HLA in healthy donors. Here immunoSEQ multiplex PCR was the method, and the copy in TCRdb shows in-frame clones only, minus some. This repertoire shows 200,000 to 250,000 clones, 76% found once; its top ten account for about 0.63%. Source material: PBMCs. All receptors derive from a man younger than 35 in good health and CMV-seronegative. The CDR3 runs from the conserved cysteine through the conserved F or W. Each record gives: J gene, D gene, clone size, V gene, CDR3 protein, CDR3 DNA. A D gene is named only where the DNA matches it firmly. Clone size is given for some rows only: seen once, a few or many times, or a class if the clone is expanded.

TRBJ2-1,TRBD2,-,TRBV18,CASSPPISGSSKQFF,TGTGCCAGCTCACCACCGATTAGCGGGAGTTCGAAGCAGTTCTTC
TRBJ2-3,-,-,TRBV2,CASSVTIQMTDTQYF,TGTGCCAGCAGTGTGACAATACAGATGACAGATACGCAGTATTTT
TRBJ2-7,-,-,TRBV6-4,CASSEEGSSYEQYF,TGTGCCAGCAGTGAGGAGGGGAGCTCCTACGAGCAGTACTTC
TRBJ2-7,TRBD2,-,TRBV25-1,CASRAPWTSGSYEQYF,TGTGCCAGCAGGGCTCCCTGGACTAGCGGATCCTACGAGCAGTACTTC
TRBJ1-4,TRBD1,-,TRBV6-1,CASRGTEKLFF,TGTGCCAGCAGGGGGACAGAGAAACTGTTTTTT
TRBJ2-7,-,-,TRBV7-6,CASSQRTGTYEQYF,TGTGCCAGCAGCCAGCGGACGGGAACCTACGAGCAGTACTTC
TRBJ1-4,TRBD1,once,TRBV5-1,CASSSGQSTEKLFF,TGCGCCAGCAGCTCGGGACAGAGCACAGAAAAACTGTTTTTT
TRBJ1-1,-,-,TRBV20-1,CSATGKGLAFF,TGCAGTGCGACCGGGAAGGGCTTAGCTTTCTTT
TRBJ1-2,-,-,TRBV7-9,CASSLAGPRHYGYTF,TGTGCCAGCAGCTTAGCGGGGCCGCGGCACTATGGCTACACCTTC
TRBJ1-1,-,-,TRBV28,CASSLPPGMNTEAFF,TGTGCCAGCAGCCTGCCACCGGGGATGAACACTGAAGCTTTCTTT
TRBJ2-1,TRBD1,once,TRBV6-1,CASSTDRGGYNEQFF,TGTGCCAGCAGTACTGACAGGGGCGGGTACAATGAGCAGTTCTTC
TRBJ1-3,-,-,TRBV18,CASSEENTIYF,TGTGCCAGCTCAGAGGAGAACACCATATATTTT
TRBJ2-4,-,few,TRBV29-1,CSVAPRLAKNIQYF,TGCAGCGTTGCCCCGCGACTAGCCAAAAACATTCAGTACTTC
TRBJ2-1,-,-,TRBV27,CASKAPLPPYNEQFF,TGTGCCAGCAAAGCACCCTTGCCTCCCTACAATGAGCAGTTCTTC
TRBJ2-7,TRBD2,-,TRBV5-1,CASSHGTSGEQYF,TGCGCCAGCAGCCACGGGACTAGCGGTGAGCAGTACTTC
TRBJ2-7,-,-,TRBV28,CASSGRGYEQYF,TGTGCCAGCAGCGGTCGGGGCTACGAGCAGTACTTC
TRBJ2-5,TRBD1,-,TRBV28,CASSARTGSETQYF,TGTGCCAGCAGTGCGCGGACAGGATCAGAGACCCAGTACTTC
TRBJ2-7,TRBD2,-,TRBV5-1,CASSLGLATREQYF,TGCGCCAGCAGCTTGGGACTAGCTACGAGGGAGCAGTACTTC
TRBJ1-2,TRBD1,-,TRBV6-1,CASSEEGQLYGYTF,TGTGCCAGCAGTGAGGAGGGACAGCTATATGGCTACACCTTC
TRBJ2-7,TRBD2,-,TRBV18,CASSPRTSAGSYEQYF,TGTGCCAGCTCACCCAGGACTAGCGCCGGCTCCTACGAGCAGTACTTC
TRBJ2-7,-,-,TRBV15,CATSRVQGFEPYEQYF,TGTGCCACCAGCAGAGTTCAGGGATTTGAGCCCTACGAGCAGTACTTC
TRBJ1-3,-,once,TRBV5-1,CASTPRGTGNTIYF,TGCGCCAGCACCCCCAGGGGAACTGGAAACACCATATATTTT
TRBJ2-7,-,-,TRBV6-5,CASSYSPGSYEQYF,TGTGCCAGCAGTTACTCCCCAGGAAGCTACGAGCAGTACTTC
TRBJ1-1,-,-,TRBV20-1,CSARGRAEAFF,TGCAGTGCTAGAGGGCGGGCTGAAGCTTTCTTT
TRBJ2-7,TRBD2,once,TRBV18,CASSPTSGTYEQYF,TGTGCCAGCTCTCCGACTAGCGGGACCTACGAGCAGTACTTC
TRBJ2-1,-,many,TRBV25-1,CASSEGHEQFF,TGTGCCAGCAGTGAGGGCCATGAGCAGTTCTTC